This T cell receptor (beta chain) stems from a study of blood T cell repertoires in COVID-19. The CDR3 loop spans 16 amino acids. The V and J ends lost 0 bases and 5 bases, in that order; junction bases with no gene match: 10. The germline gives CDR1 SGDLS, CDR2 YYNGEE. Sequencing was performed with immunoSEQ multiplex PCR; in TCRdb, only in-frame clones are kept and a portion is missing. The sample lists some 98,000 clones, 80% to 90% occurring once. For this clone: The same CDR3 can be traced to other DNA sequences in this sample.

This TCR was recovered from a man aged 60 to 75 with acute or convalescent COVID-19. V usage is TRBV9 and J usage is TRBJ2-5, with 7 bases matching TRBD2. Specimen: peripheral blood. The CDR3 DNA follows: TGTGCCAGCAGCGTAGCTTTAGGGGAGGGTCAGGAGACCCAGTACTTC. Translating it yields CASSVALGEGQETQYF.